This entry is about one T cell receptor (beta chain). This clone's antigen is unknown. Base-call qualities are not available, and no considerably larger clone is one nucleotide away. The cohort consisted of 650 to 850 healthy bone marrow donors. Cohort members were all nominally healthy when sampled, although unrecorded immune exposures were likely present. The donor tested CMV seropositive and was one of the 289 seropositive cohort members. A peripheral blood sample was provided by each donor, and peripheral blood mononuclear cells were used for TCR beta sequencing. The Qiagen DNeasy Blood Extraction Kit was used to extract genomic DNA from the blood cell samples. From a lookup of the germline V gene, CDR1 and CDR2 are SGHRS and YFSETQ. The CDR3 numbers 15 residues from cysteine through phenylalanine. The DNA shown is the 45-base CDR3, in frame from base 1. V trim: 4 bases; J trim: 0 bases; unmatched bases: 7.

This sample is part of a study of cytomegalovirus exposure and HLA in healthy donors (TCRdb year 2017). Context from the whole study: According to an earlier analysis of a few hundred of the donors, about 179 million T cells yielded over 100 million unique TCR beta sequences and approximately 280 Gb of sequence data. About 300 gigabases of sequencing data and approximately 93 million unique TCR sequences were included in an early release covering around 600 HLA-typed donors. Of the roughly 400 genotyped donors, roughly 76% were placed in the genetic ancestry cluster associated with self-reported Caucasian donors. The study aimed to test whether cataloging public T cell receptors could reveal signatures of past pathogen exposure. The study used immunosequencing to profile the T cell repertoires of approximately 690 subjects and linked those repertoires to cytomegalovirus serostatus. In addition to the first cohort of several hundred subjects, a separate validation cohort of 120 different subjects was used. To predict cytomegalovirus infection status, the study combined high-throughput TCR immunosequencing, statistical association of individual TCRs with disease status, and machine learning. A later analysis re-analyzed previously published TCR beta repertoires from roughly 690 donors and added high-resolution HLA genotyping to study TCR occurrence patterns. Rather than using new phenotypic data, the later analysis identified candidate immune exposures from TCR beta sequences and from how often those sequences occurred across donors. To decide whether each TCR beta V gene segment behaved as functional or pseudogenic, an earlier analysis of 587 of the donors relied on high-throughput TCR beta sequencing. Alongside the repertoire data, information on donor age, sex, ethnicity and CMV serostatus was compiled. A later genetic analysis took genome-wide SNP genotypes for about 55% of the roughly 670 donors and used that subset as a discovery cohort. Every repertoire in the discovery cohort had been generated on one and the same sequencing platform. Class I and class II HLA loci were covered by the typing at four-digit resolution. The number of donors typed differed by locus, with roughly 620-640 for A, B, C, DRB1 and DQB1, roughly 520 for DQA1, nearly 610 for DPA1, and some 440 for DPB1. Roughly 5 DR-DQ haplotypes were handled as single units for association and clustering, since linkage in the cohort was strong. Across approximately 400 genotyped donors of the cohort, an average of about 220,000 unique TCR beta nucleotide sequences per donor were sequenced, and roughly 20% of those sequences were non-productive. Broader findings and caveats from the paper: According to a later genetic analysis, donors in an Asian-associated ancestry cluster had fewer N-insertions in productive TCRs than the approximately 610-donor mean. In both the original and validation cohorts, the classifier was reported to diagnose cytomegalovirus status with high specificity and sensitivity. Because counts were too low, about 17 rarely observed V segments, including chromosome 9 orphons, were excluded from the earlier analysis of 587 of the donors. Correlated functional status among segregating V segments might reflect linkage disequilibrium, but an unknown experimental factor could not be ruled out. A group of highly shared sequence variants was considered likely to be a technical artifact of the sequencing pipeline. HLA typing was unavailable for some donors at each locus, so association tests used only the typed subset. The study listed 150 to 200 TCR beta chains as associated with cytomegalovirus. Roughly uniform sequencing depth across donors was assumed in presence/absence analyses, although this assumption may not hold. Strong co-occurrence of HLA alleles, especially DR and DQ, made assigning TCR associations to individual alleles difficult. Three of the identified cytomegalovirus-associated TCR beta chains were confirmed in vitro to be specific for cytomegalovirus antigens. For the cohort, immune exposure information was limited to CMV serostatus. Because the 87-base-pair reads could not distinguish some IMGT-functional V segments, including TRBV6-2 and TRBV6-3, those segments were excluded. Most CMV-associated TCR beta chains appeared to be HLA-restricted in a later analysis, and the HLA associations seemed to be driven largely by CMV exposure. Broadly in line with IMGT annotations, most TCR beta V segments showed up in productive rearrangements about 90% or about 30% of the time in an earlier analysis of 450 to 750 of the donors. The cohort was sequenced for TCR beta chains only, and without alpha or paired-chain data the features that could be detected were limited. While some public TCRs were present in many individuals, most TCR sequences turned up only very rarely across donors. In a later analysis, around 15,000 TCR beta sequences were associated with specific HLA alleles at a false discovery rate of 0.05. An association between a missense DCLRE1C variant and V-gene and J-gene trimming of TCR beta chains was found in a later genetic analysis and replicated in an independent cohort. The authors suggested that the approach could potentially be generalized to other disease states and immunological phenotypes. In a later analysis, the rate of TCR association differed among HLA loci, with DRB1 alleles having the most associated TCRs and HLA-C alleles having the fewest. In a later analysis, HLA-associated TCR beta chains were found to be more clonally expanded and to have lower generation probabilities than equally common non-associated chains. A further reported finding was that TCR beta sequences accurately predicted the HLA-A and HLA-B alleles for most subjects in the first cohort. According to a later analysis, parvovirus B19, influenza, CMV and Epstein-Barr virus appeared linked to several top co-occurrence clusters.

The receptor library was made with the immunoSEQ multiplex PCR assay. A mixture of 60 forward primers for TCR Vbeta segments and 13 reverse primers for TCR Jbeta segments was used in the multiplex PCR. A multiplex PCR assay on genomic DNA amplified the CDR3 region of rearranged TCR beta genes. The Illumina HiSeq System was used to sequence the amplified TCR beta libraries as 87-base-pair reads. Turning to the authors' computational methods: A later analysis counted 65 million to 90 million unique TCR beta chains across the 550 to 800 repertoires, and roughly 10 million of these chains were shared by at least two donors. Raw reads were error-corrected and collapsed into unique sequences by a nearest-neighbor algorithm in which closely related sequences were merged to remove PCR and sequencing errors. To assign V, D and J gene segments, CDR3 sequences were aligned to IMGT reference sequences. Each retained sequence needed at least a six-nucleotide match to both a V gene segment and a J gene segment. A rearrangement was called productive if the CDR3 had no stop codons and remained in frame with V and J, and every other rearrangement was called non-productive. CDR3 was defined according to IMGT convention as the region running from the second conserved V-encoded cysteine to the conserved J-encoded phenylalanine. The earlier analysis of some 540 of the donors excluded any sequence lacking an unambiguous match to a single V gene segment. In an earlier analysis of several hundred of the donors, a V segment was called functional when productive rearrangements were above 56.7%, and segregating when the standard deviation between donors exceeded 5%. A statistical classification framework was built for diagnosing cytomegalovirus status from the catalog of TCR beta chain sequences. A later analysis assigned V and J genes by comparing TCR nucleotide sequences with IMGT/GENE-DB human TR gene sequences. A later analysis assigned CDR3 sequences and most-parsimonious VDJ recombination scenarios with the TCRdist pipeline. In a later analysis, each TCR beta chain was defined by its CDR3 amino acid sequence together with its V-gene family, and reads lacking a unique V-gene family were excluded. As a way to deal with suspected cross-contamination and a sequencing artifact, a later analysis dropped roughly 620 nucleotide sequences that were highly shared and had low generation probability. In a later analysis, a clonal expansion index was calculated for each public chain from normalized within-repertoire ranks of inferred template counts. A later analysis computed generation probabilities with a VDJ recombination model fitted to out-of-frame rearrangements, and checked the results against IGoR. In a later analysis, TCR-TCR, TCR-HLA and TCR-CMV co-occurrence was scored with hypergeometric tests, and a repertoire-size bias correction was applied to TCR pairs. To estimate false discovery rates, a later analysis permuted the HLA or CMV assignments 20 times. In a later analysis, co-occurring TCRs were grouped with DBSCAN, and TCRdist sequence similarity was added when clustering was performed within HLA-allele-positive subsets. Repertoires with fewer than 30,000 or more than 120,000 public chains, plus five repertoires with anomalous nucleotide sharing, were excluded from co-occurrence clustering. TCRdb re-hosts the immuneACCESS table, in-frame sequences only. Its copies lack some clones; in the studies checked, an unresolved V gene accounts for under half of them, and the cause for the rest is not known. The V and J calls and the clone size are those of that table, but D and trimming were determined from the DNA. Within this sample are around 95,000 clones, with approximately 80% of them counted one time only. The top ten clones comprise over 3.5% of the sample.

The chain is made from TRBV5-1 and TRBJ2-7; TRBD1 agrees with 7 junctional bases. The sample taken for sequencing was PBMCs. The TCR comes from a woman aged 40-49 years in good health and CMV-seropositive. The CDR3 here reads CASSPDRDSSYEQYF. The bases read TGCGCCAGCAGCCCTGACAGGGACAGCTCCTACGAGCAGTACTTC.